Given below is one T cell receptor (beta chain) in context. Its antigen target is currently unknown. The input lacks base qualities; no much larger clone sits a single base away. Inclusion was restricted to participants for whom at least one PBMC sample before ART initiation and at least two post-ART samples were available. All participants with HIV were treated in the United States of America. Before DNA extraction, cryopreserved samples of roughly 0.9-11 million PBMC were thawed and then washed. At the time of the earliest PBMC sample, participants with HIV were aged between roughly 23 and 60 years. PBMC samples were contributed by each participant from 1-4 timepoints before ART initiation and 2-8 timepoints after ART initiation, with a median of 7 samples. Serial HIV viral load, CD4+ T-cell count, ART history and demographic data were obtained for every participant. Genomic DNA was extracted from unsorted PBMC with a Qiagen kit on a QIAcube, with processing performed in batches of 12 samples.

Sequencing of the TRB variable region was done with the immunoSEQ hsTCRB v3.0 assay at survey level resolution. The target sequencing depth for TRB was roughly 40,000-50,000 T-cell genomes per sample. An Illumina MiSeq with a v3 150-cycle kit was used to sequence the pooled TRB libraries. As for the original processing: Analysis of repertoires was carried out in R inside a reproducible Nextflow workflow spanning QC, data transformation and analysis. LymphoSeq2, an R package for exploring AIRR-Seq data, was used to implement the custom analyses. After excluding a handful of samples that yielded fewer than 5000 total TRB sequences, 188 HIV repertoires remained for analysis. Among the roughly 190 retained HIV repertoires, 55 to 60 were collected before ART initiation and 129 after ART initiation. Each repertoire was downsampled to 5000 TRB nucleotide sequences, and summary statistics were averaged across 100 downsampling iterations. Only TRB sequences with CDR3 regions of at least seven amino acids were retained for analysis. A Shannon entropy-derived clonality score and the Gini coefficient were used to measure diversity. In the repertoire networks, any two of the top 5000 CDR3 amino acid sequences were linked whenever the two sequences differed by an edit distance of one. Antigen specificity groups and MHC restriction were predicted for TRB CDR3 amino acid sequences with GLIPH2. Known CMV, EBV, HIV or tissue antigen associations were flagged by matching CDR3 amino acid sequences against VDJdb and McPAS-TCR. Pre-ART, post-ART and control groups were compared with Wilcoxon signed-rank tests and Holm-Bonferroni correction. Imported from immuneACCESS, the table was reduced by TCRdb to in-frame sequences with V and J called. These copies leave out some clones; in studies compared against another copy, an unresolved V gene accounts for under half, and the cause of the remainder is not known. That table furnishes V, J and clone size, whereas the DNA furnished D and trimming. The sample table lists over 15,000 clones, 76% of them with a count of one. The ten largest make up roughly an eighth of the sample.

This sample was taken from a study of long-term antiretroviral therapy in people with HIV (dated by TCRdb to 2022 to 2024). About the full investigation: Collection of the earliest samples took place about a decade ahead of the 2015 WHO recommendation for immediate ART, at a time when ART was typically delayed until CD4 counts fell. This retrospective serial study examined whether starting ART and sustained HIV suppression were associated with changes in the composition and diversity of the TRB repertoire in peripheral blood. From some 30 adults with confirmed HIV infection, the cohort provided approximately 210 cryopreserved PBMC samples, gathered serially across a mean of around six years (range 1-12). Among the approximately 30 participants with HIV, approximately 10 were female. Test extractions of a monoclonal T-cell line alongside 30 or so polyclonal samples showed no cross-contamination during QIAcube processing.

Findings and caveats that apply to the study as a whole: Since PBMC availability was limited, sequencing covered only the TCR beta chain, with no alpha chain pairing. The samples were dated from about 2004 to 2018, and the ART regimens that were used may be less effective than current ART regimens. No data were available on ART adherence, viral resistance or therapy changes, limiting inferences about post-ART repertoire changes. Starting ART was linked to a significant rise in TRB diversity, yet even after long-term ART the diversity remained significantly lower than in transplant donor controls. Because pre-ART samples had limited cell numbers, profiling was done on unsorted PBMC rather than on sorted CD4+ and CD8+ T cells. Narrower CDR3 length ranges were observed in HIV repertoires than in controls, and an antigen-experienced repertoire with only a slight naive shift after ART was suggested by the network structure. The repertoire was dominated across all time points by expanded TRB clones identified before ART initiation, although this dominance was seen to fluctuate and to decrease in many PLHIV after ART.

The sample was unsorted PBMCs, taken 0.5 years before starting antiretroviral therapy. This TCR derives from a woman in her fifties or sixties with HIV.

CDR3 loop: CASSPDRVRNEKLFF. The base sequence is TGCGCCAGCAGCCCAGACAGGGTCCGCAATGAAAAACTGTTTTTT. The sequence links TRBV4-1 to TRBJ1-4, with 7 bases in between that match TRBD1. Compared with germline, V lacks 4 bases and J lacks 5 bases; bases without a gene match: 7. CDR1 MGHRA and CDR2 YSYEKL are derived from the germline V gene. The CDR3 numbers 15 residues from cysteine through phenylalanine. The only DNA kept is the CDR3, 45 bases in frame from the first base.